A single sample is the source of the 10 T cell receptor beta chains below, sequenced in a study of T-cell reconstitution after alpha-beta-depleted transplantation in children. A TCRbeta library incorporating unique molecular identifiers was prepared. In TCRdb, the PCR reads were re-called with MiXCR into one record per CDR3 protein. The table includes 250,000 to 300,000 distinct CDR3 sequences, 9.5% to 13% detected once. This material consisted of PBMCs, taken before TCRalphabeta/CD19-depleted stem cell transplant. All receptors derive from a boy in the first two years of life with acute myeloid leukemia, due to receive a stem cell transplant.

The chain joins TRBV12-3 or TRBV12-4 to TRBJ1-3; D is uncertain. The CDR3 covers 13 residues. V lost 7 bases, J lost 6 bases, and 13 bases lay in between. The CDR3, as DNA: TGTGCCAGCATCCTAGGAACTGTAAACACCATATATTTT. It codes for CASILGTVNTIYF.

This clonotype was seen at least ten times. This chain connects TRBV7-6 to TRBJ1-4; a possible D gene is TRBD1 (5 bases). Per the germline V gene, CDR1 is SGHVS and CDR2 is FNYEAQ. The CDR3 extends over 15 amino acids. Deletions cut 1 base from V and 2 bases from J, with 8 bases between. CDR3 sequence: CASSLGGTTNEKLFF. The DNA of the CDR3 is TGTGCCAGCAGCTTAGGCGGGACCACTAATGAAAAACTGTTTTTT.

The V gene is TRBV20-1, the J gene TRBJ2-6, with 10 nucleotides matching TRBD2. Germline V lookup: CDR1 DFQATT, CDR2 SNEGSKA (reference sequence). This CDR3 comprises 17 residues. Unmatched junction bases numbered 8, after V lost 6 bases and J lost 0 bases. CDR3 bases: TGCAGTGCCTCTTCCATAGCGGGAGGCTCTGGGGCCAACGTCCTGACTTTC. The encoded protein is CSASSIAGGSGANVLTF.

Ten or more counts support this clonotype. V and J are TRBV10-2 and TRBJ1-5; TRBD1 is a possible D gene (6 bases). This CDR3 spans 13 amino acids. In germline, CDR1 is WSHSY, CDR2 SAAADI. The germline V and J ends were trimmed by 6 bases and 4 bases, with 10 bases remaining between them. CDR3 DNA sequence: TGCGCCAGCAGGGACAGTTGGAATCAGCCCCAGCATTTT. Its translation is CASRDSWNQPQHF.

This clonotype was detected ten times or more. The rearrangement joins TRBV12-3 or TRBV12-4 to TRBJ1-4; D not resolved. The CDR3 extends over 14 amino acids. Trimming left V 3 bases short and J 7 bases short, with 12 bases between. The CDR3 sequence: CASSFGVQAEKLFF. CDR3 DNA: TGTGCCAGCAGTTTTGGGGTTCAGGCTGAAAAACTGTTTTTT.

This clonotype came up many times. The V gene is TRBV7-2, the J gene TRBJ2-3, with 7 nucleotides matching TRBD1. V lost 4 bases and J lost 0; bases outside the gene matches: 4. The CDR3 is made up of 15 amino acids. Germline lookup yields CDR1 SGHTA and CDR2 FQGNSA. In DNA, the CDR3 is TGTGCCAGCAGCTACAGGGGTGATAGCACAGATACGCAGTATTTT. It is translated as CASSYRGDSTDTQYF.

This clonotype was seen ten or more times. The rearrangement links TRBV4-2 to TRBJ1-2; no firm D call. Deletions cut 0 bases from V and 9 bases from J, with 11 bases between. The CDR3 extends over 13 amino acids. CDR1 and CDR2 (germline): LGHNA, YNFKEQ. CDR3 protein: CASSQEGIRRYTF. CDR3 sequence (DNA): TGTGCCAGCAGCCAAGAGGGAATAAGGCGCTACACCTTC.

The V gene is TRBV12-3 or TRBV12-4, the J gene TRBJ2-1; D ambiguous. The CDR3 contains 14 residues. Between the trimmed V and J ends, which lost 8 bases and 4 bases, there was a span of 15 bases. The CDR3 DNA sequence: TGTGCCAGCGCCCAGTCGGTTCTATACAATGAGCAGTTCTTC. Residues: CASAQSVLYNEQFF.

For this clonotype: One end of the junction is discordant with germline, which a read error may explain. The chain combines TRBV2 with TRBJ2-5; no reliable D call. Per germline, CDR1 SNHLY and CDR2 FYNNEI. The CDR3 extends over 14 amino acids. The CDR3 bases are TGTGCCAGCAGCTGGGGAACTCCCCAAGGGACCCAGTACTTC. Protein sequence: CASSWGTPQGTQYF.

This clonotype was seen many times. The chain has TRBV10-3 and TRBJ2-7; the D gene is possibly TRBD1 (6 bases). Trimming cost V 2 bases and J 7 bases, with 24 bases left between them. CDR3 length: 17 residues. Per germline, CDR1 ENHRY and CDR2 SYGVKD. In DNA, the CDR3 is TGTGCCATCAGTGAGGGAAGTTGGGGCAGGGGATTTGAGGAGCAGTACTTC. Encoded protein: CAISEGSWGRGFEEQYF.